This T cell receptor (beta chain) was recovered during a study of shared clonotypes between healthy human individuals. Only in-frame clones appear in the TCRdb table, and some are missing; sequencing was by immunoSEQ multiplex PCR. Of about 2,500,000 clones listed, approximately 90% are singletons. The receptor comes from a man aged 18 to 29 in good health. Sequencing used naive CD4+ T cells sorted from blood. The subset denotes: CD45RA+ positively selected.

The CDR3 protein is CASSSQVTGYNSPLHF. CDR3 DNA: TGTGCCAGCAGTTCACAGGTCACAGGGTATAATTCACCCCTCCACTTT. The chain employs TRBV28 and TRBJ1-6; possibly TRBD1 for D (6 bases). This CDR3 is built from 16 residues. CDR1 is MDHEN, CDR2 SYDVKM, per germline. The ends were cut back, 4 bases at V and 4 bases at J, with 14 bases in the middle.